These T cell receptor beta chains were read from a single sample in a study of long-term antiretroviral therapy in people with HIV. Produced via immunoSEQ multiplex PCR; TCRdb's table is partial and in-frame only. In the table there are around 25,000 clones, around 88% of which are singletons. Sequencing was performed on unsorted PBMCs, taken more than 4.3 years after starting antiretroviral therapy. These receptors were collected from a man younger than 45 with HIV. Both conserved end residues are part of each CDR3. Fields, in order: D gene, V gene, CDR3 length, J gene, CDR3 protein. A D gene is named only where the DNA matches it firmly.

TRBD1	TRBV6-6	15	TRBJ1-3	CASRPDRDSGNTIYF
NA	TRBV4-3	17	TRBJ2-1	CASSQDQTVNWGNEQFF
TRBD2	TRBV9	16	TRBJ2-3	CASSLKAGAGTDTQYF
NA	TRBV6-6	13	TRBJ1-6	CASSYSTNSPLHF
TRBD1	TRBV19	13	TRBJ1-5	CASSATGGQPQHF
NA	TRBV6-5	14	TRBJ2-7	CASSYSYGAFEQYF
NA	TRBV30	12	TRBJ2-7	CALRDGSYEQYF
TRBD2	TRBV6-5	14	TRBJ2-7	CASGGVRGPYEQYF
NA	TRBV29-1	11	TRBJ2-7	CSVAGSYEQYF
TRBD2	TRBV11-1	13	TRBJ2-7	CASSRDYAYEQYF
NA	TRBV19	13	TRBJ1-1	CASSDQVNTEAFF
NA	TRBV5-6	16	TRBJ2-7	CASSLGPGALMGEQYF
NA	TRBV4-2	15	TRBJ2-7	CASSPEVSNSYEQYF
NA	TRBV7-9	15	TRBJ2-5	CASSLAWGRQETQYF
NA	TRBV6-1	15	TRBJ2-7	CASSEGADPSYEQYF
TRBD1	TRBV6-5	16	TRBJ1-1	CASSYETGGPDTEAFF
NA	TRBV5-1	16	TRBJ2-4	CASSLQAVGAKNIQYF
NA	TRBV7-8	17	TRBJ1-5	CASSFLRLGQENQPQHF
NA	TRBV2	15	TRBJ2-1	CASSKGGGIYNEQFF
NA	TRBV28	12	TRBJ1-1	CASSLSQGRAFF
TRBD1	TRBV2	14	TRBJ1-1	CASGGTAQNTEAFF
TRBD1	TRBV9	14	TRBJ1-3	CASSVVGQGVAIYF
NA	TRBV18	12	TRBJ2-7	CASSPTDYEQYF
NA	TRBV29-1	12	TRBJ1-1	CSARDGRRKAFF
NA	TRBV2	14	TRBJ1-2	CASNRRLYRGRYHF
NA	TRBV4-1	16	TRBJ1-2	CASSQDPGDRNYGYTF
NA	TRBV18	15	TRBJ2-3	CASSVLSRGGYTQYF
NA	TRBV7-9	14	TRBJ2-1	CASRPTPAEALQFF
NA	TRBV4-3	15	TRBJ2-7	CASSQDSGGAYEQYF
NA	TRBV19	13	TRBJ2-7	CASSRAASYEQYF
NA	TRBV9	14	TRBJ1-6	CASSASGQNSPLHF
NA	TRBV27	13	TRBJ1-2	CASSLDGHYGYTF
TRBD1	TRBV9	13	TRBJ2-7	CASSRQGAYEQYF
NA	TRBV28	12	TRBJ2-7	CASSYAADEQYF
NA	TRBV6-1	13	TRBJ1-3	CASGRLSGNTIYF
NA	TRBV15	12	TRBJ1-1	CATSRIDTEAFF